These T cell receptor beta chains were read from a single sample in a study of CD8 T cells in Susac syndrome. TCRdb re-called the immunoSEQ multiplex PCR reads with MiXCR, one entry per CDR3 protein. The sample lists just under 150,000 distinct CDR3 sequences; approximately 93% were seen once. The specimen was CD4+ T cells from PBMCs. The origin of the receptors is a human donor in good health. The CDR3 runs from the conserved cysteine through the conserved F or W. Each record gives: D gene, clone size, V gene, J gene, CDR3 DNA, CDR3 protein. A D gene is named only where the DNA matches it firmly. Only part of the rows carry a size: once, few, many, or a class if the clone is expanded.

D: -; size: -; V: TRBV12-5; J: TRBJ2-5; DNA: TGTGCTAGTGGAACAGGGATTTTAGGGACCCAGTACTTC; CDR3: CASGTGILGTQYF
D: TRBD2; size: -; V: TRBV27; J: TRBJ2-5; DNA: TGTGCCAGCAGTCGCATAGCGGGAGGAGGTGTGGAGACCCAGTACTTC; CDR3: CASSRIAGGGVETQYF
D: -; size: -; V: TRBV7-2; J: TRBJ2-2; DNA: TGTGCCAGCAGCTTAGAATGGAGAGAGCTGTTTTTT; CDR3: CASSLEWRELFF
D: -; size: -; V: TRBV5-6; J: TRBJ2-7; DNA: TGTGCCAGCAGCTTGGCCCAGGGAACGGAGTACTTC; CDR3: CASSLAQGTEYF
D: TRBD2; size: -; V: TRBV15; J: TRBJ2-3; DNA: TGTGCCACCGTTCCCAGCGGGGGGTTGGCAGATACGCAGTATTTT; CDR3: CATVPSGGLADTQYF
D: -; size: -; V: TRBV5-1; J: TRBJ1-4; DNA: TGCGCCAGCAGCTCGGGGGCCACTAATGAAAAACTGTTTTTT; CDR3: CASSSGATNEKLFF
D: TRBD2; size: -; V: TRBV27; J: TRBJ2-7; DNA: TGTGCCAGCAGTTTATCCCCTGTCAGCGGGAGCTCCTACGAGCAGTACTTC; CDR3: CASSLSPVSGSSYEQYF
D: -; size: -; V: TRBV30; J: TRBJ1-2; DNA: TGTGCCTGGAGTGTACAATTCCGTGAGGGCTACACCTTC; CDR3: CAWSVQFREGYTF
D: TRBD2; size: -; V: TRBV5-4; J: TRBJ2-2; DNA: TGTGCCAGCAGCGTGACTAGCGGGGAAAGCGGGGAGCTGTTTTTT; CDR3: CASSVTSGESGELFF
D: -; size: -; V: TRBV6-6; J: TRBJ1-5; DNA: TGTGCCAGCAGCCGGTCACGGGAGCCCCAGCATTTT; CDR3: CASSRSREPQHF
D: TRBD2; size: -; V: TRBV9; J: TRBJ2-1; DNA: TGTGCCAGCAGCGTAGTTGCGGGAGGTGAGCAGTTCTTC; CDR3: CASSVVAGGEQFF
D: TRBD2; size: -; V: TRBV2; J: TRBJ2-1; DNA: TGTGCCAGCAGTTTTTCGGGACTAGCGGGGGTGTACAATGAGCAGTTCTTC; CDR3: CASSFSGLAGVYNEQFF
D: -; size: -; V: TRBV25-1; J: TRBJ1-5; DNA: TGTGCCAGCAGTGAATATGGGAGCAATCAGCCCCAGCATTTT; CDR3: CASSEYGSNQPQHF
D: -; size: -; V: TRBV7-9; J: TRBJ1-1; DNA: TGTGCCAGCAGCTTGTTGGGCAGGGCGGAAACTGAAGCTTTCTTT; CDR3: CASSLLGRAETEAFF
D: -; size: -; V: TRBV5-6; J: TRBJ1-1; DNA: TGTGCCAGCAGCTTGGTGACGGGGTGGCGGTCTCGACCAGAAGCTTTCTTT; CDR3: CASSLVTGWRSRPEAFF
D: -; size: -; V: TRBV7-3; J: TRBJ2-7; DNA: TGTGCCAGCAGCTTATCAGGGTCAGGGAGCGAGCAGTACTTC; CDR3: CASSLSGSGSEQYF
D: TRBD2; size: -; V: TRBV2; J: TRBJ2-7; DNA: TGTGCCAGCAGCCAAAGGGCGGGAGGGCGAGAGCAGTACTTC; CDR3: CASSQRAGGREQYF
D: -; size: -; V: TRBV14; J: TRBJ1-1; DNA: TGTGCCAGCAGCCTCTGGGGGTTCCCTGAAGCTTTCTTT; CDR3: CASSLWGFPEAFF
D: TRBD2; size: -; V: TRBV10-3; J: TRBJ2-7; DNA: TGTGCCATCAGTGAGACTAGCGGGGACCCCCACGAGCAGTACTTC; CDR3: CAISETSGDPHEQYF
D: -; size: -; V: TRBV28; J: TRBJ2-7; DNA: TGTGCCAGCAGCTTGGCCGGGACCGCCGGAGGGAACGAGCAGTACTTC; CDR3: CASSLAGTAGGNEQYF
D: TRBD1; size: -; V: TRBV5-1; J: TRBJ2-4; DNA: TGCGCCAGCAGCTCGTCAACCTACAGGGGAAGGCAAAACATTCAGTACTTC; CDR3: CASSSSTYRGRQNIQYF
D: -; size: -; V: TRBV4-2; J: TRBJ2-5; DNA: TGTGCCAGCAGCCCTGACGCAGAGACCCAGTACTTC; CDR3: CASSPDAETQYF
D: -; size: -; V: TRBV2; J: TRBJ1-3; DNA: TGTGCCAGCAGTGCTGAGCTAGGGGCCGGCGGCACCATATATTTT; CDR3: CASSAELGAGGTIYF
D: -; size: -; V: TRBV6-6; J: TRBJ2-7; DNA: TGTGCCAGCAGTTACTCCGGCGGAGCTAACGAGCAGTACTTC; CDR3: CASSYSGGANEQYF
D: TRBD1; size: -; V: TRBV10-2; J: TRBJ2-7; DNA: TGCGCCAGCAGTGTGTCAAGACAGGGGTACGAGCAGTACTTC; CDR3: CASSVSRQGYEQYF
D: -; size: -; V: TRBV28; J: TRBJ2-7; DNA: TGTGCCAGCAGTTCTCCCGACATGGGGAGGGGGGGAGAGCAGTACTTC; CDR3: CASSSPDMGRGGEQYF
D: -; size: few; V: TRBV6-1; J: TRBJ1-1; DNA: TGTGCCAGCAGCCTCCAGGGGTTGGACACTGAAGCTTTCTTT; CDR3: CASSLQGLDTEAFF
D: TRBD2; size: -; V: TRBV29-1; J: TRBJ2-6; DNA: TGCAGCGTTGGGGGACTAGGCTCTGGGGCCAACGTCCTGACTTTC; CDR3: CSVGGLGSGANVLTF
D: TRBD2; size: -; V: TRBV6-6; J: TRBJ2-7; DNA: TGTGCCAGCACCCCGGGACTAGCGATCTCCTACGAGCAGTACTTC; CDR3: CASTPGLAISYEQYF
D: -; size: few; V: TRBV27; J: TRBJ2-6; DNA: TGTGCCAGCAGTTTAGGGCCCGGGGCCAACGTCCTGACTTTC; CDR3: CASSLGPGANVLTF
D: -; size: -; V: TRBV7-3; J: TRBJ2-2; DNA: TGTGCCAGCAGCTTAATAGCAGCCACCGGGGAGCTGTTTTTT; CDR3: CASSLIAATGELFF
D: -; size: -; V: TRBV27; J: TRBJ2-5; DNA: TGTGCCAGCAGCGGACACCTCCAAGAGACCCAGTACTTC; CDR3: CASSGHLQETQYF
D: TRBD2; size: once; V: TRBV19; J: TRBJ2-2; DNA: TGTGCCAGTAGTCCACGGGCAGGGTTTGGACTAGCGGGAGTAGGCCGGAGTTACACCGGGGAGCTGTTTTTT; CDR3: CASSPRAGFGLAGVGRSYTGELFF
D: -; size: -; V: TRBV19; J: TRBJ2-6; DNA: TGTGCCAGTAGTATGGGTGGGGGTAGCCCTGGGGCCAACGTCCTGACTTTC; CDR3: CASSMGGGSPGANVLTF
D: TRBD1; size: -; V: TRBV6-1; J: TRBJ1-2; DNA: TGTGCCAGCAGTGAAAGGACAGGGTCCTATGGCTACACCTTC; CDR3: CASSERTGSYGYTF
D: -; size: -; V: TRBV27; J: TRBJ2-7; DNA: TGTGCCAGCAGTTTATTGGGCCGAACCTACGAGCAGTACTTC; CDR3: CASSLLGRTYEQYF